This record covers a single T cell receptor (beta chain). Its antigen is unknown. No clone much larger than this one lies a single base away; base qualities are absent. The collaborating institutions used their own protocols to collect whole blood in K2EDTA tubes. For TCRbeta analysis, collaborator samples were shipped as frozen whole blood, as isolated PBMCs, or as DNA extracted from either sample type. This sample is drawn from a study of blood T cell repertoires in COVID-19 (dated by TCRdb to 2019 to 2021). About the study as a whole: Samples covering the acute and convalescent phases of COVID-19 were provided by collaborators in the United States, Italy and Spain. The repertoires were made available in a free public database intended to serve as a resource for research on the immune response to SARS-CoV-2. The dataset comprised deeply sampled blood TCRbeta repertoires from subjects exposed to, actively infected with, or recovered from COVID-19. Nearly every sample came with metadata listing a de-identified subject ID, COVID-19 status, age in years and sex. Where available, HLA class I and class II types were taken from metadata supplied by the sample provider and were not determined by assay-based typing. The material from the prospective study consisted of cDNA or gDNA derived from T cells, B-cell-depleted T cells, or PBMCs. The samples were drawn from the first 160 participants of the ongoing ImmuneRACE study and from under 1,500 subjects provided by 6 global collaborators. Study-wide findings and limitations: The quantity of clinical and demographic metadata differed by source and by participant and was supplied without curation.

The immunoSEQ Assay, a bias-controlled multiplex PCR, was used to amplify TCRbeta CDR3 regions from genomic DNA. The published analysis was carried out like this. Within the assay, amplification of reference gene primers was used to estimate how many nucleated cells each sample contained. To quantify the absolute abundance of each unique TCRbeta CDR3 rearrangement, sequence reads were collapsed and filtered. Productive Simpson clonality was computed per sample as the square root of Simpson's diversity index over productive rearrangements. What TCRdb holds here is the immuneACCESS table cut down to in-frame rearrangements. Part of the clones is not present; checked against another copy, under half of the missing clones reflect an unresolved V gene, and the others are unexplained. That table is the source of V, J and clone size, and D and trimming were worked out from the DNA. The table for this sample lists roughly 53,000 clones; under 85% of them were counted only once. Around 14% of the sample rests with the top ten.

Sequencing was carried out using peripheral blood. The clonotype originates from a human donor in a cohort sampled during active COVID-19.

For the CDR3, the sequence is CASSQGIGLGEKLFF. The nucleotides read TGCGCCAGCAGCCAAGGAATCGGGTTGGGTGAAAAACTGTTTTTT. The receptor chain draws on TRBV4-1 and TRBJ1-4, with no confidently assigned D gene. Inclusive of the bounding cysteine and phenylalanine, the CDR3 is 15 residues long. Only the CDR3 DNA is retained, 45 bases long and in frame from the first base. The V and J ends are trimmed by 1 base and 7 bases, leaving 13 bases between them. CDR1 is given as MGHRA and CDR2 as YSYEKL, both from the germline V gene.